This TCR beta chain was observed in a study of graft-versus-host responses after intestinal transplantation. Some clones are missing from TCRdb's copy, which holds only in-frame ones; the method was immunoSEQ multiplex PCR. The table lists 85,000 to 100,000 clones, roughly 88% of them singletons. The V gene's germline CDR1 is MNHNS and CDR2 SASEGT. V lost 7 bases, J lost 0 bases, and 13 bases lay in between. The CDR3 is 15 residues long. J is TRBJ1-5 and V is TRBV6-1; D not certain. The source was PBMCs, collected 255 days after intestinal transplant. The receptor was derived from a human patient who received an intestinal transplant, so some T cells may come from the graft donor. The DNA of the CDR3 is TGTGCCAGCACCGCTGGAGAATATAGCAATCAGCCCCAGCATTTT. Translation: CASTAGEYSNQPQHF.